The sequence of this T cell receptor beta chain was determined in a study of CD8 T cells in ankylosing spondylitis. Preparation of TCR beta libraries was done by quantitative 5'-RACE with molecular barcodes. TCRdb reprocessed the 5' RACE reads via MiXCR and lists one record per CDR3 protein. Of approximately 150,000 distinct CDR3 sequences in the sample, under 35% were seen once. Germline loops: CDR1 DFQATT, CDR2 SNEGSKA (reference sequence). The V and J ends lost 0 bases and 0 bases respectively, with 9 bases between them. The CDR3 runs 16 residues. Regarding the study as a whole: A TCR beta motif of eight highly homologous variants appeared characteristic of ankylosing spondylitis blood. Clones tied to disease were said to be significantly enriched in matched ankylosing spondylitis synovial fluid. The authors found the disease-linked clones to be CD8+ and relatively rare in peripheral blood.

A note on this clonotype: What it binds is not known.

The sequenced sample consisted of synovial fluid, either unsorted or a sorted T cell fraction (not recorded which). The chain combines TRBV20-1 with TRBJ1-6; D possibly corresponds to TRBD1 (5 bases). This TCR came from a male donor with ankylosing spondylitis. CDR3 protein: CSARDAGSSYNSPLHF. The CDR3 DNA reads TGCAGTGCTAGAGATGCAGGGAGCTCCTATAATTCACCCCTCCACTTT.